This entry features one T cell receptor (beta chain) sequence. What it recognizes is unknown. TCRdb keeps only in-frame clones here, not all; method: immunoSEQ multiplex PCR. Of more than 400,000 clones in the sample, approximately 82% were seen once. CDR3 size: 13 residues. J gave up 6 bases and V 5 bases, and 4 bases lay outside the gene matches. Looked up from germline, CDR1 is SEHNR and CDR2 is FQNEAQ (reference sequence). This record comes from a study of shared clonotypes between healthy human individuals. Looking at the study overall: The donors, two women and a few men, were aged 18 to 49. General study results and limits: The donor pool, a small one, limited the genetic and exposure-history diversity represented.

The genes are TRBV7-9 and TRBJ2-3; 8 bases map to TRBD2. Sequencing used PBMCs. This clonotype was obtained from a woman in her 40s in good health. Some clones in this sample may be carry-over from other donors' samples. The CDR3 DNA is TGTGCCAGCAGCCTAAGCGGGAGTGATACGCAGTATTTT. Translated, it gives CASSLSGSDTQYF.